This TCR beta chain was recorded in a study of cytomegalovirus exposure and HLA in healthy donors. The CDR3 is made up of 16 amino acids. The germline CDR1 and CDR2 sequences are LNHDA and SQIVND (reference sequence). V was trimmed by 6 bases and J by 7 bases, leaving 22 bases between them. The PCR employed 60 Vbeta primers together with 13 Jbeta primers. The repertoire was sequenced with immunoSEQ multiplex PCR; TCRdb's copy has only in-frame clones and lacks some. The data contain 90,000 to 120,000 clones, around three quarters of them singletons. Comments on this clone: Its target is not known.

Notes on the study in general: TRBV6-2, TRBV6-3 and some other V segments were unresolvable in 87-base-pair reads. There were several of the most significant clusters that appeared linked to common viral pathogens in a later analysis.

The chain uses TRBV19 and TRBJ2-1; the D gene is possibly TRBD2 (6 bases). The source material was PBMCs. This TCR derives from a male donor in good health and CMV-seronegative. CDR3 coding DNA: TGTGCCAGTAGGAGGGGCGGGGAGTGGGTATATAATGAGCAGTTCTTC. It yields the protein CASRRGGEWVYNEQFF.